The clone carrying this T cell receptor beta chain has at least ten counts. Its antigen is currently unknown. The entry originates in a study of cytomegalovirus exposure and HLA in healthy donors. Study-wide findings and caveats: The investigators catalogued 150 or so TCR beta chains as cytomegalovirus-associated. Rare TCR sequences dominated, though some public TCRs recurred in many donors. The tendency of first-cohort TCR clusters to co-occur in the roughly 130 validation repertoires was the finding of a later analysis.

The method was immunoSEQ multiplex PCR; TCRdb's version includes in-frame clones alone and lacks a portion of them. Among some 350,000 clones, around 87% were seen once, and the ten largest hold over 1%. J lost 5 bases, V lost 3 bases, and 9 bases had no gene match. The CDR3 runs to 16 residues. Germline lookup yields CDR1 SGHRS and CDR2 YFSETQ. A roughly 120-subject validation cohort, separate from the approximately 670-subject first cohort, supplied the donors. The TCR originated in a woman in her 30s in good health and CMV-seropositive. J is TRBJ1-2 and V is TRBV5-1; TRBD1 matches at 11 bases. What was sequenced was PBMCs. For the CDR3, the DNA is TGCGCCAGCAGCTCGACCGGGACAGGGGGTTTGTATGGCTACACCTTC. Its translation: CASSSTGTGGLYGYTF.